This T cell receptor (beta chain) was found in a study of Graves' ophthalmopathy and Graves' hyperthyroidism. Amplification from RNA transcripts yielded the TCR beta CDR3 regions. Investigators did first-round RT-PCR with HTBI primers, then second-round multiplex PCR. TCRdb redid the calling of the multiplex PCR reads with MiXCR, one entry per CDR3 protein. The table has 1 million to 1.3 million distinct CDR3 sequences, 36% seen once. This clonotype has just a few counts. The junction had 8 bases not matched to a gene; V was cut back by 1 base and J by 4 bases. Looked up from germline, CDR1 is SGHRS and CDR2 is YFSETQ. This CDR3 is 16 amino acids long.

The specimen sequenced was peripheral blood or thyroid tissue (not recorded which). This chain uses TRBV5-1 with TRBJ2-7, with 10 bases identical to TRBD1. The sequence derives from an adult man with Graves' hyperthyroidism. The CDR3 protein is CASSLSVTGGKYEQYF. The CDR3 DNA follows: TGCGCCAGCAGCTTGTCTGTGACAGGGGGCAAATACGAGCAGTACTTC.